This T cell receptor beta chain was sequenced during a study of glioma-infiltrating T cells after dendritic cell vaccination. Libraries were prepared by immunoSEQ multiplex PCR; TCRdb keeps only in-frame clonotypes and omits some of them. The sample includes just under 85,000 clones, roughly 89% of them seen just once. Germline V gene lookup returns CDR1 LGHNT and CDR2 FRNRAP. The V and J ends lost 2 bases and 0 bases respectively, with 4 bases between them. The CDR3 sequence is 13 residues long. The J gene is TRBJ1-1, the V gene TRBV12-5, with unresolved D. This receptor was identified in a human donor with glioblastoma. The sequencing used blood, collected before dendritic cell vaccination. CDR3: CASGLSVNTEAFF. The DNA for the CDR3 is TGTGCTAGTGGTTTGTCTGTGAACACTGAAGCTTTCTTT.